This T cell receptor beta chain originates from a study of blood T cell repertoires in COVID-19. Study at large: COVID-19 samples collected from the United States, Italy and Spain covered acute and convalescent phases. PBMCs, B-cell-depleted T cells, or T cells were the source of the cDNA or gDNA that made up the material.

Those enrolled in Seattle joined during active infection and were followed longitudinally afterward. Original processing methods: The assay estimated nucleated cells by amplifying reference gene primers. Assay used: immunoSEQ multiplex PCR; TCRdb lists only in-frame clones, some missing. D and trimming come from the DNA, and the V and J calls and clone size come from that table. There are some 520,000 clones in the sample; nearly 90% occur only once, and roughly 1% lies in the top ten. The CDR3 spans 19 residues. Losses at the gene ends were 3 bases for V and 2 bases for J; bases not matched to a gene: 16. Germline V gives CDR1 SGHTA, CDR2 FQGNSA.

Sequencing was performed on peripheral blood. This sequence was found in a man aged 18 to 35 with COVID-19, enrolled during active disease. The chain employs TRBV7-2 and TRBJ2-3; 8 bases align to TRBD2. The CDR3 sequence is CASSFSPRVLRGDTDTQYF. CDR3 coding DNA: TGTGCCAGCAGCTTCTCACCCCGGGTTTTGCGGGGGGACACAGATACGCAGTATTTT. Full variable domain (remainder filled in from reference TRBV7-2 and TRBJ2-3): GAGVSQSPSNKVTEKGKDVELRCDPISGHTALYWYRQSLGQGLEFLIYFQGNSAPDKSGLPSDRFSAERTGGSVSTLTIQRTQQEDSAVYLCASSFSPRVLRGDTDTQYFGPGTRLTVL.